This TCR beta chain was sequenced for a study of shared clonotypes between healthy human individuals. CDR1 is SQVTM, CDR2 ANQGSEA, per germline. The CDR3 has 12 residues. Unmatched junction bases numbered 2, after V lost 7 bases and J lost 3 bases. Generated by immunoSEQ multiplex PCR, the TCRdb table keeps only in-frame clones and is missing some. The table has 550,000 to 800,000 clones, approximately 79% seen once. The receptor was derived from a woman between 25 and 40 years old in good health. The chain has TRBV29-1 and TRBJ2-5, with 10 positions matching TRBD2. Sequenced input: memory CD4+ T cells sorted from blood. Subset defined: CD45RA-negative fraction. In nucleotides, the CDR3 is TGCAGCGCTGGGACTAGCGAAGAGACCCAGTACTTC. This codes for CSAGTSEETQYF. The whole variable domain, remainder taken from reference TRBV29-1 and TRBJ2-5, is SAVISQKPSRDICQRGTSLTIQCQVDSQVTMMFWYRQQPGQSLTLIATANQGSEATYESGFVIDKFPISRPNLTFSTLTVSNMSPEDSSIYLCSAGTSEETQYFGPGTRLLVL.